Listed here is a single TCR beta chain. The sequenced template was RNA, covering the TCR beta CDR3 region. Second-round multiplex PCR came after first-round RT-PCR with HTBI primers. TCRdb processed the multiplex PCR reads anew with MiXCR; each CDR3 protein has one entry. The table has around 670,000 distinct CDR3 sequences, roughly 41% seen once. This specimen belongs to a study of Graves' ophthalmopathy and Graves' hyperthyroidism. The CDR3 runs 13 residues. Deletions cut 4 bases from V and 8 bases from J, with 9 bases between. In germline, CDR1 is MGHRA, CDR2 YSYEKL. This sequence joins TRBV4-1 and TRBJ1-6; D uncertain. The TCR originated in an adult man with Graves' ophthalmopathy. Material: peripheral blood. The CDR3 reads CASSRSEDSPLHF. The CDR3 DNA sequence: TGCGCCAGCAGCCGGTCTGAAGATTCACCCCTCCACTTT.